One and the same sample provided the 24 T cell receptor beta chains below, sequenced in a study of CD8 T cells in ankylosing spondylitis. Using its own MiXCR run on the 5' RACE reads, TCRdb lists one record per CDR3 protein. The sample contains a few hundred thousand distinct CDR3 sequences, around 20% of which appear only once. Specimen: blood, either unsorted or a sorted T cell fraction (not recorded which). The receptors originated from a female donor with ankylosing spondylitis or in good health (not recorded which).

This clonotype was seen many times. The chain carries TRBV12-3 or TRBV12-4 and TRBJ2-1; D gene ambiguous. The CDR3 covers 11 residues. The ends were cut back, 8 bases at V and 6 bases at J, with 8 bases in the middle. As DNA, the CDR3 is TGTGCCAGCGCGTGGGGCAATGAGCAGTTCTTC. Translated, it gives CASAWGNEQFF.

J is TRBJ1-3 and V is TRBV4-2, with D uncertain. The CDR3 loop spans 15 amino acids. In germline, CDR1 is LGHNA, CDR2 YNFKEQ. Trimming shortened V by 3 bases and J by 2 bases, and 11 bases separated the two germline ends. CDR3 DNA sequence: TGTGCCAGCAGCCACCCCGCAGGTACTGGAAACACCATATATTTT. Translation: CASSHPAGTGNTIYF.

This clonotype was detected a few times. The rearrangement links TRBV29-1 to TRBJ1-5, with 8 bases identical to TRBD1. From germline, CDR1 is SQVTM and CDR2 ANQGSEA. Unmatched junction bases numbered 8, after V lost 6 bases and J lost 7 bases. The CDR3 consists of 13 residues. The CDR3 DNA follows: TGCAGCGTAGGACAGGGAGAGGACCAGCCCCAGCATTTT. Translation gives CSVGQGEDQPQHF. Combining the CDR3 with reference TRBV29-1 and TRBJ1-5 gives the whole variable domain SAVISQKPSRDICQRGTSLTIQCQVDSQVTMMFWYRQQPGQSLTLIATANQGSEATYESGFVIDKFPISRPNLTFSTLTVSNMSPEDSSIYLCSVGQGEDQPQHFGDGTRLSIL.

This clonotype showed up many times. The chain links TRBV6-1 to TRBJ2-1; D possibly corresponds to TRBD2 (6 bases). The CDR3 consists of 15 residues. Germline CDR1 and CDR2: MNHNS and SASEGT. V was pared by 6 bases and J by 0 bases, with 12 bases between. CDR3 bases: TGTGCCAGCAGATCACGGGGGAGCTCCTACAATGAGCAGTTCTTC. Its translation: CASRSRGSSYNEQFF.

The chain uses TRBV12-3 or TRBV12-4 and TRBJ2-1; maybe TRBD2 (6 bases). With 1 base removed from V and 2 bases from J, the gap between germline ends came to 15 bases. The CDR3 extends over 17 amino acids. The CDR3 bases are TGTGCCAGCAGTTTAGTTTTTGTTAGCGGACCCTACAATGAGCAGTTCTTC. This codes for CASSLVFVSGPYNEQFF.

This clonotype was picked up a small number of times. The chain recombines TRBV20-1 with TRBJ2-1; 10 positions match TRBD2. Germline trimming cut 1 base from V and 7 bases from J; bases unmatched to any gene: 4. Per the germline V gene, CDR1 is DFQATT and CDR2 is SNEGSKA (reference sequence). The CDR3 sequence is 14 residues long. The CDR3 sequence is CSARGASGRNEQFF. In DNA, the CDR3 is TGCAGTGCTAGAGGGGCTAGCGGGAGAAATGAGCAGTTCTTC.

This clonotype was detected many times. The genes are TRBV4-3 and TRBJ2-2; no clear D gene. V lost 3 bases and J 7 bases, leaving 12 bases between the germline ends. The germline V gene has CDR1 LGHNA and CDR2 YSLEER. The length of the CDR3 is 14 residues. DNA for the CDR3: TGCGCCAGCAGCCAGGAGCGTTTCGGCGGGGAGCTGTTTTTT. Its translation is CASSQERFGGELFF.

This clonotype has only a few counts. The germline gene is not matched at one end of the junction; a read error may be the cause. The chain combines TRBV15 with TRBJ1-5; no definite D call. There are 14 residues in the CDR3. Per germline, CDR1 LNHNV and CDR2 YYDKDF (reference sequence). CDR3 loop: CATSKRDSDQPQHF. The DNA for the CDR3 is TGTGCCACCAGCAAGAGGGATAGCGATCAGCCCCAGCATTTT.

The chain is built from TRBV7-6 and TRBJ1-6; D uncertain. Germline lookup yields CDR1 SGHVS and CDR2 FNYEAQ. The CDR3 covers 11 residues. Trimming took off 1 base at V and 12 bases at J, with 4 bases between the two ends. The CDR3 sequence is CASSLDGPLHF. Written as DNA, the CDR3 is TGTGCCAGCAGCTTAGACGGACCCCTCCACTTT.

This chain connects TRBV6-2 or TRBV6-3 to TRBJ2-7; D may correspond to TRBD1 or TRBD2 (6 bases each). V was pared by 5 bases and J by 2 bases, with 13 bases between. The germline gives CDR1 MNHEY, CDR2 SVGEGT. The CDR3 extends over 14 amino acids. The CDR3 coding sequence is TGTGCCAGCAGTAAACAGGGAGGAACCTACGAGCAGTACTTC. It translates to CASSKQGGTYEQYF.

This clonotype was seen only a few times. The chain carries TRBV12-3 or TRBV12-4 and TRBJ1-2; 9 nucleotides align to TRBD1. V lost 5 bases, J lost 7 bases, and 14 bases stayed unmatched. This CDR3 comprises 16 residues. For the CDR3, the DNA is TGTGCCAGCAGTCCTATCAATACAGGGGGCGCCGGTGGCTACACCTTC. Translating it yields CASSPINTGGAGGYTF.

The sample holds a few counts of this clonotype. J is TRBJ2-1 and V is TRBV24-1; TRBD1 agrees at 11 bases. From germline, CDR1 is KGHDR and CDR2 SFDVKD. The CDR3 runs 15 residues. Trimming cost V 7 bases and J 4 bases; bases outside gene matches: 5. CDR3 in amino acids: CATSFGTGGYNEQFF. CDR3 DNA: TGTGCCACCAGCTTTGGGACAGGGGGGTACAATGAGCAGTTCTTC.

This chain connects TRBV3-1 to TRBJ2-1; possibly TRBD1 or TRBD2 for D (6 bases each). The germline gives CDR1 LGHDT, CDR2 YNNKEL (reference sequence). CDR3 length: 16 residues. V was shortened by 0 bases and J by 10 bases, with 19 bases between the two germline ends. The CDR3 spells CASSQDLSGAGREQFF. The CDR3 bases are TGTGCCAGCAGCCAAGATCTATCGGGGGCTGGCCGGGAGCAGTTCTTC.

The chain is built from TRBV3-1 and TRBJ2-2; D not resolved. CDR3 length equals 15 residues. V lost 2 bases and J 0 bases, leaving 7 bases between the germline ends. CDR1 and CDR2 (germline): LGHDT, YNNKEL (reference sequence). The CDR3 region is CASSQFRTNTGELFF. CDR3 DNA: TGTGCCAGCAGCCAATTCAGGACGAACACCGGGGAGCTGTTTTTT.

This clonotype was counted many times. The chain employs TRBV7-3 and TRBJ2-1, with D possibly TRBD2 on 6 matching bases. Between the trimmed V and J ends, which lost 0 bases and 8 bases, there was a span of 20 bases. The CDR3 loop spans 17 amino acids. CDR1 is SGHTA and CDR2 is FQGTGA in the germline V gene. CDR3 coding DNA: TGTGCCAGCAGCTTAACGTCTGGTAGAGGAGGGATGGATGAGCAGTTCTTC. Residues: CASSLTSGRGGMDEQFF. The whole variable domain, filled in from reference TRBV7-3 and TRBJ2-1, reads GAGVSQTPSNKVTEKGKYVELRCDPISGHTALYWYRQSLGQGPEFLIYFQGTGAADDSGLPNDRFFAVRPEGSVSTLKIQRTERGDSAVYLCASSLTSGRGGMDEQFFGPGTRLTVL.

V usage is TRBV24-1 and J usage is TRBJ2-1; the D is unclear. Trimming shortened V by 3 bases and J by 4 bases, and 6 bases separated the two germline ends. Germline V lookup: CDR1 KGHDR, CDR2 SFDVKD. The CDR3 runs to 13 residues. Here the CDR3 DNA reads TGTGCCACCAGTGATCCGTTTTACAATGAGCAGTTCTTC. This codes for CATSDPFYNEQFF.

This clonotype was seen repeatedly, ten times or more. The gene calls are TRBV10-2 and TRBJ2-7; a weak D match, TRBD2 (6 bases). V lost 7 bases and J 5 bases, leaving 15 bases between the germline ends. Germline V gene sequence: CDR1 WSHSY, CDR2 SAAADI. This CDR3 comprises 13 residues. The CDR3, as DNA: TGCGCCAGCACGGGGGTACCTCGCCACGAGCAGTACTTC. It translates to CASTGVPRHEQYF.

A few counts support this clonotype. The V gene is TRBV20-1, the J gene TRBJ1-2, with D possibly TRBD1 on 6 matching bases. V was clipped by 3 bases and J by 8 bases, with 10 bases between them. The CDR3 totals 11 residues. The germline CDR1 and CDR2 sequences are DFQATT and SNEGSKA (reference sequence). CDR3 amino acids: CSARGADGYTF. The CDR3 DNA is TGCAGTGCTAGGGGGGCGGACGGCTACACCTTC.

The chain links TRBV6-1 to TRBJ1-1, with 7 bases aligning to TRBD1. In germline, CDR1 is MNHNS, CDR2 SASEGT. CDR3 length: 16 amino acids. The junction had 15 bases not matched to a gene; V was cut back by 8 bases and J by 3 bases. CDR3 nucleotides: TGTGCCAGCGGACCTCTAAACAGGGGAGGGGACACTGAAGCTTTCTTT. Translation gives CASGPLNRGGDTEAFF.

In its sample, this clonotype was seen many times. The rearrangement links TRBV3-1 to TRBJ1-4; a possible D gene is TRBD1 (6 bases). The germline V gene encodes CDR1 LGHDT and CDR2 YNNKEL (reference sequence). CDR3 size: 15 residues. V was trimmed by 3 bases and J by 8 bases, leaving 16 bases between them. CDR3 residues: CASSHSDSRKEKLFF. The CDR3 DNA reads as TGTGCCAGCAGCCATTCGGACAGCCGCAAGGAAAAACTGTTTTTT. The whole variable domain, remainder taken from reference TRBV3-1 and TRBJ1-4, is DTAVSQTPKYLVTQMGNDKSIKCEQNLGHDTMYWYKQDSKKFLKIMFSYNNKELIINETVPNRFSPKSPDKAHLNLHINSLELGDSAVYFCASSHSDSRKEKLFFGSGTQLSVL.

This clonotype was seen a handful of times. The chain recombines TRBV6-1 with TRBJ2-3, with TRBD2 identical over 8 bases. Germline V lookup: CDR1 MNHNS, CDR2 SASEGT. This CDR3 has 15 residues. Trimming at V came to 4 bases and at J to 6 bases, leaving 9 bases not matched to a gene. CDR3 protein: CASSGLAGGLDTQYF. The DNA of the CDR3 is TGTGCCAGCAGTGGACTGGCGGGAGGTTTGGATACGCAGTATTTT.

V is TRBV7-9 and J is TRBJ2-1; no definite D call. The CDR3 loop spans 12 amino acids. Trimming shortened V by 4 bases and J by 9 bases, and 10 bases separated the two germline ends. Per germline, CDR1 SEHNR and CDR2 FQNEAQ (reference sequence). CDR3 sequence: CASSYGQSEQFF. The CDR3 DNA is TGTGCCAGCAGCTATGGGCAGAGTGAGCAGTTCTTC. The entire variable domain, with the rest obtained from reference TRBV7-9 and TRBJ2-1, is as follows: DTGVSQNPRHKITKRGQNVTFRCDPISEHNRLYWYRQTLGQGPEFLTYFQNEAQLEKSRLLSDRFSAERPKGSFSTLEIQRTEQGDSAMYLCASSYGQSEQFFGPGTRLTVL.

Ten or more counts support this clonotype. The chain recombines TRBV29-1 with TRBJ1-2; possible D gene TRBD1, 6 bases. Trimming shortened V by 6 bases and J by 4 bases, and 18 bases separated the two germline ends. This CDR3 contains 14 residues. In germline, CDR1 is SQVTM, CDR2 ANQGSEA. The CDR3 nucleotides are TGCAGCGTCACTGAACAGGGTCTGAGCTATGGCTACACCTTC. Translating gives CSVTEQGLSYGYTF.

The chain's CDR3 is CASSEQGIYEQYF. The CDR3 coding sequence is TGTGCCAGCAGTGAACAGGGAATCTACGAGCAGTACTTC. The chain is built from TRBV2 and TRBJ2-7; D may be TRBD1 (5 bases). The CDR3 length is 13 residues. From germline, CDR1 is SNHLY and CDR2 FYNNEI. Trimming took 2 bases from V and 3 from J, leaving 8 bases between them.